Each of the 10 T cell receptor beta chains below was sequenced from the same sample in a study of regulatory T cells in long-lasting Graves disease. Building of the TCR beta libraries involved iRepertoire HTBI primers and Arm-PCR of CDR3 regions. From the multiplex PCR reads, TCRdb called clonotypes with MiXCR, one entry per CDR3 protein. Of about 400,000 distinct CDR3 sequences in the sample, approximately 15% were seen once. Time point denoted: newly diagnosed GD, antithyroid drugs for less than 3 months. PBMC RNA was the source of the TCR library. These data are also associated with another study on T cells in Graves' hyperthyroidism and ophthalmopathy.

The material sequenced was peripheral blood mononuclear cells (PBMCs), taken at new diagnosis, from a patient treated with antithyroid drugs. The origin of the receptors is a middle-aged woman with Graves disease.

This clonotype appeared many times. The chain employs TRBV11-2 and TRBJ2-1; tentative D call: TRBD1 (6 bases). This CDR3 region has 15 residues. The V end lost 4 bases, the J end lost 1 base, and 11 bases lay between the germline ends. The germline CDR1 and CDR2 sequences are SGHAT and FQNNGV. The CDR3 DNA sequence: TGTGCCAGCAGCTACGGGACACAGTCCTACAATGAGCAGTTCTTC. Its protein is CASSYGTQSYNEQFF.

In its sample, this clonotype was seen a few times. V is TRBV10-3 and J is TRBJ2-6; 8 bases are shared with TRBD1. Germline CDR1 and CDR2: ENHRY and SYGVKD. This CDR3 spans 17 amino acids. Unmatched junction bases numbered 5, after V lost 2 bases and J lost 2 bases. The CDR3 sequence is CAISEGQGLTGANVLTF. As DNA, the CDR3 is TGTGCCATCAGTGAGGGACAGGGCTTAACTGGGGCCAACGTCCTGACTTTC.

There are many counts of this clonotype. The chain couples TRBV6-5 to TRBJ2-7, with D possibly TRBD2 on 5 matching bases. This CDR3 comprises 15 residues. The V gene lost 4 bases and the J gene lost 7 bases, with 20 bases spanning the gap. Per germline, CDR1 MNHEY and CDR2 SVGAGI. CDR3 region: CASSLSSRAWEEQYF. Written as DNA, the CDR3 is TGTGCCAGCAGTTTATCTTCGAGGGCGTGGGAGGAGCAGTACTTC.

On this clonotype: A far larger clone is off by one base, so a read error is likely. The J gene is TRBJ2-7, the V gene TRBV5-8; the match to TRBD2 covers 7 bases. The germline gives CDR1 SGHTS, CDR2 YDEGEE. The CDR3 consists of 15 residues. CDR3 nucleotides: TGCGCCAGCAGCTTGGCCGGGACTAATACCTACGAGCAGTACTTC. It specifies CASSLAGTNTYEQYF.

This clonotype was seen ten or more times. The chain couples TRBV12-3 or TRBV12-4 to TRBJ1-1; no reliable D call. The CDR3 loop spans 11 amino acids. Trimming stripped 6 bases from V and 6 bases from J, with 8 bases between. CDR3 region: CASSLNAEAFF. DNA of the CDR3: TGTGCCAGCAGCCTCAACGCTGAAGCTTTCTTT.

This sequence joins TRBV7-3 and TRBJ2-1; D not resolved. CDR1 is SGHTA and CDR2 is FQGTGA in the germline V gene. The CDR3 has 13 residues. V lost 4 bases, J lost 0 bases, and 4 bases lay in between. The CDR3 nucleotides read TGTGCCAGCAGCTGGGACTCCTACAATGAGCAGTTCTTC. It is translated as CASSWDSYNEQFF. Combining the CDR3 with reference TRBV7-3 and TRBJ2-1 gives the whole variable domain GAGVSQTPSNKVTEKGKYVELRCDPISGHTALYWYRQSLGQGPEFLIYFQGTGAADDSGLPNDRFFAVRPEGSVSTLKIQRTERGDSAVYLCASSWDSYNEQFFGPGTRLTVL.

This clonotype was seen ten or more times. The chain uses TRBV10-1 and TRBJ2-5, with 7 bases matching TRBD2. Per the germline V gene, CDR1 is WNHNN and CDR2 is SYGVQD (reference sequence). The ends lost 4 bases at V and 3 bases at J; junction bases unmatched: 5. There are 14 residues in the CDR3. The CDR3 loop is CASSGERDKETQYF. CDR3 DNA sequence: TGCGCCAGCAGTGGGGAGCGGGATAAAGAGACCCAGTACTTC.

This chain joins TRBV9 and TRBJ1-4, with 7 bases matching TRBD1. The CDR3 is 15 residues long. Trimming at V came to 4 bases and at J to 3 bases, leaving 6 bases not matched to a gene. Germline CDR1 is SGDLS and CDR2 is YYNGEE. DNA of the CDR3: TGTGCCAGCAGCTCCCAGACAGGGTCTAATGAAAAACTGTTTTTT. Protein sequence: CASSSQTGSNEKLFF.

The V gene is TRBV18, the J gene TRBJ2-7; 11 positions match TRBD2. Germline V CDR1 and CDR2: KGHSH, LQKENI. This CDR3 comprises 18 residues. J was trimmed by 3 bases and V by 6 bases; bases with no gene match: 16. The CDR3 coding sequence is TGTGCCAGCTCCCCAACTAGCGGGAGTTTACAAGGTAACTACGAGCAGTACTTC. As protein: CASSPTSGSLQGNYEQYF.

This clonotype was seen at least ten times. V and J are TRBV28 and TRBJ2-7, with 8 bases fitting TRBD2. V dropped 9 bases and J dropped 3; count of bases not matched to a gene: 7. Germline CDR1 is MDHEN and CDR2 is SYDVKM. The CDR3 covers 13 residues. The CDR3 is CASLPSGGYEQYF. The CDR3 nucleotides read TGTGCCAGTTTACCCAGCGGGGGCTACGAGCAGTACTTC.